This is a list of T cell receptor beta chains from one sample in a study of pediatric ulcerative colitis. Produced via immunoSEQ multiplex PCR; TCRdb's table is partial and in-frame only. The sample has tens of thousands of clones; about nine tenths are singletons. The material sequenced was blood. The origin of the receptors is a boy younger than 18 with severe ulcerative colitis. CDR3s include the opening cysteine and the closing phenylalanine or tryptophan. The D gene is left open where the match is weak. Clone size is stated in some rows and not others, as once, few, many or a class when expanded.

.	.	TRBV29-1	TRBJ2-7	CSVVGRTADSYEQYF	TGCAGCGTTGTGGGGAGGACAGCCGACTCCTACGAGCAGTACTTC
TRBD1	.	TRBV30	TRBJ1-1	CAWSGQGGDLWMNTEAFF	TGTGCCTGGAGTGGACAGGGGGGGGACCTTTGGATGAACACTGAAGCTTTCTTT
.	.	TRBV6-1	TRBJ2-1	CASSEIPRGSYNEQFF	TGTGCCAGCAGTGAAATTCCCAGGGGCTCCTACAATGAGCAGTTCTTC
TRBD1	.	TRBV10-3	TRBJ2-5	CAISHADRVMETQYF	TGTGCCATCAGTCACGCGGACAGGGTGATGGAGACCCAGTACTTC
.	.	TRBV2	TRBJ2-1	CASSVDGGEQFF	TGTGCCAGCAGTGTGGATGGGGGTGAGCAGTTCTTC
.	once	TRBV14	TRBJ2-1	CASRLAATNEQFF	TGTGCCAGCAGACTAGCAGCGACGAATGAGCAGTTCTTC
TRBD1	.	TRBV4-3	TRBJ1-2	CASSEIQGANGYTF	TGCGCCAGCAGCGAGATTCAGGGGGCGAATGGCTACACCTTC
TRBD1	once	TRBV30	TRBJ1-5	CAWSVQRGPYSNQPQHF	TGTGCCTGGAGTGTACAAAGGGGGCCGTATAGCAATCAGCCCCAGCATTTT
.	once	TRBV27	TRBJ2-3	CASSSNPTLVGRLGSADTQYF	TGTGCCAGCAGTTCCAACCCTACTCTGGTGGGGAGGCTAGGGTCCGCAGATACGCAGTATTTT
.	few	TRBV4-1	TRBJ1-2	CASSQGPGPSYGYTF	TGCGCCAGCAGCCAAGGGCCGGGCCCTAGCTATGGCTACACCTTC
TRBD2	once	TRBV6-5	TRBJ2-2	CASTSGTSNTGELFF	TGTGCCAGCACGAGCGGGACGTCGAACACCGGGGAGCTGTTTTTT
.	.	TRBV30	TRBJ2-7	CAWSGQASSYEQYF	TGTGCCTGGAGTGGTCAGGCCAGCTCCTACGAGCAGTACTTC
.	.	TRBV7-9	TRBJ1-1	CASSSTGFTEAFF	TGTGCCAGCAGCTCGACAGGTTTTACTGAAGCTTTCTTT
TRBD1	.	TRBV5-1	TRBJ2-7	CASSLEDRGSYEQYF	TGCGCCAGCAGCTTGGAGGACAGGGGTTCCTACGAGCAGTACTTC
.	.	TRBV10-3	TRBJ2-5	CAIRTAQETQYF	TGTGCCATCCGCACAGCCCAAGAGACCCAGTACTTC
TRBD2	once	TRBV13	TRBJ2-3	CASSPGLAGITDTQYF	TGTGCCAGCAGCCCGGGACTAGCGGGAATCACAGATACGCAGTATTTT
.	.	TRBV7-2	TRBJ1-5	CASSLAVGIQPQHF	TGTGCCAGCAGCTTAGCTGTTGGGATTCAGCCCCAGCATTTT
TRBD2	.	TRBV7-3	TRBJ2-1	CASSATSGRAQRLFF	TGTGCCAGCAGCGCCACTAGCGGGAGGGCCCAGCGCCTGTTCTTC
TRBD1	.	TRBV19	TRBJ2-5	CASRKQGAGETQYF	TGTGCCAGTAGGAAACAGGGGGCAGGGGAGACCCAGTACTTC
.	.	TRBV29-1	TRBJ2-7	CSVILNYEQYF	TGCAGCGTTATCCTGAACTACGAGCAGTACTTC
.	once	TRBV19	TRBJ2-5	CASSIDWYQETQYF	TGTGCCAGTAGTATAGATTGGTACCAAGAGACCCAGTACTTC
TRBD2	.	TRBV30	TRBJ2-7	CAWSVLAGYEQYF	TGTGCCTGGAGTGTACTAGCGGGCTACGAGCAGTACTTC
TRBD1	.	TRBV7-3	TRBJ2-3	CASSRQGHFTDTQYF	TGTGCCAGCAGCCGACAGGGACATTTCACAGATACGCAGTATTTT
.	.	TRBV10-2	TRBJ2-6	CASSESGANVLTF	TGCGCCAGCAGTGAGTCCGGGGCCAACGTCCTGACTTTC
TRBD1	.	TRBV7-8	TRBJ2-7	CASSLQTGGGEQYF	TGTGCCAGCAGCCTACAAACAGGGGGCGGCGAGCAGTACTTC
TRBD2	.	TRBV11-2	TRBJ2-5	CASSLGVASGRAETQYF	TGTGCCAGCAGCTTAGGGGTGGCTAGCGGGAGAGCAGAGACCCAGTACTTC
.	.	TRBV19	TRBJ1-2	CASSIITKSSNYGYTF	TGTGCCAGTAGTATTATAACTAAGTCTTCTAACTATGGCTACACCTTC
.	.	TRBV6-1	TRBJ1-2	CASRNYGYTF	TGTGCCAGCAGAAACTATGGCTACACCTTC
.	.	TRBV10-3	TRBJ2-7	CAIKDYRDAHEQYF	TGTGCCATCAAGGACTACCGGGACGCCCACGAGCAGTACTTC
.	.	TRBV10-3	TRBJ2-7	CAIGPSVSYEQYF	TGTGCCATCGGTCCTAGCGTTTCCTACGAGCAGTACTTC
TRBD2	.	TRBV27	TRBJ2-1	CASSLTSGGYNEQFF	TGTGCCAGCAGCCTTACTAGCGGCGGCTACAATGAGCAGTTCTTC